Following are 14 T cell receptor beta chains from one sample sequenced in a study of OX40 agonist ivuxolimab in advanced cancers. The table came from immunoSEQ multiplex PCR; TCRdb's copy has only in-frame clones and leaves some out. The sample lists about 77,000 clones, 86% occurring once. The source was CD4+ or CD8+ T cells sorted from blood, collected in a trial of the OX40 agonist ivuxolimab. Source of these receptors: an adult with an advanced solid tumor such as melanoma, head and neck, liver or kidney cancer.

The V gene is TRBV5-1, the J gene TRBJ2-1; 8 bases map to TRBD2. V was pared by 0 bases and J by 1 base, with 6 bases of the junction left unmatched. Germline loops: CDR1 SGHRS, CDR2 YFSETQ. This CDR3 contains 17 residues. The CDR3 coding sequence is TGCGCCAGCAGCTTGGCGTTAGCGGGACTGTCCTACAATGAGCAGTTCTTC. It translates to CASSLALAGLSYNEQFF.

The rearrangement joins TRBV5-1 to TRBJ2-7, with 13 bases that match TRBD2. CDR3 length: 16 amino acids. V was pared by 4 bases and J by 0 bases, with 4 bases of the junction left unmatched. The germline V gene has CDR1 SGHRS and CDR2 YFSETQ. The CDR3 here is CASSPRTSGGSYEQYF. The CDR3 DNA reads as TGCGCCAGCAGCCCGCGGACTAGCGGGGGCTCCTACGAGCAGTACTTC.

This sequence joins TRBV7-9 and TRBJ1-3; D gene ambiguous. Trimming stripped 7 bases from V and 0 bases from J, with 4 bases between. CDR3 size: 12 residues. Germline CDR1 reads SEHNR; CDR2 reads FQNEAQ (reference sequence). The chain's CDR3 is CASTSSGNTIYF. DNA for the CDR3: TGTGCCAGCACTAGCTCTGGAAACACCATATATTTT.

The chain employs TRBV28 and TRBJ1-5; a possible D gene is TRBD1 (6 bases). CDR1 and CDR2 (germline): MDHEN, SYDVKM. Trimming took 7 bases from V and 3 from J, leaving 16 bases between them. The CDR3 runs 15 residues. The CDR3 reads CASTGKWGANQPQHF. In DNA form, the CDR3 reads TGTGCCAGCACCGGAAAATGGGGGGCCAATCAGCCCCAGCATTTT.

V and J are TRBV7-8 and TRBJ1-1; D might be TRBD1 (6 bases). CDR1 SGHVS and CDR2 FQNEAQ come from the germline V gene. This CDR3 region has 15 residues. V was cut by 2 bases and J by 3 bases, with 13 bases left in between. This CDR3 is CASSLRGRRDTEAFF. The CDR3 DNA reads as TGTGCCAGCAGCTTACGGGGGCGAAGGGACACTGAAGCTTTCTTT.

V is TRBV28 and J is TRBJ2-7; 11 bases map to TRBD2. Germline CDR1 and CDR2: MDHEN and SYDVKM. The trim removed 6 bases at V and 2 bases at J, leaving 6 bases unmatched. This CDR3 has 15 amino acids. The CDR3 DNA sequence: TGTGCCAGCAGCTCTAGCGGGAGGATCCCCTACGAGCAGTACTTC. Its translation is CASSSSGRIPYEQYF.

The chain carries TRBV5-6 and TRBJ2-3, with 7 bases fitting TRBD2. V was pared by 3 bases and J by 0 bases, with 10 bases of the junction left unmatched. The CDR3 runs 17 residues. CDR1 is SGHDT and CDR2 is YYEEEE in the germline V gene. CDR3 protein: CASSSTSGIPSTDTQYF. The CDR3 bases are TGTGCCAGCAGCTCCACGAGCGGGATCCCTAGCACAGATACGCAGTATTTT.

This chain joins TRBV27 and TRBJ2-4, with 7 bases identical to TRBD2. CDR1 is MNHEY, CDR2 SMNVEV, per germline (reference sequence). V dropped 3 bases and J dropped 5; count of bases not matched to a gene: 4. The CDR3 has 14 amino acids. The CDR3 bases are TGTGCCAGCAGTTTCGGGGGGTTGGAAAACATTCAGTACTTC. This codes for CASSFGGLENIQYF.

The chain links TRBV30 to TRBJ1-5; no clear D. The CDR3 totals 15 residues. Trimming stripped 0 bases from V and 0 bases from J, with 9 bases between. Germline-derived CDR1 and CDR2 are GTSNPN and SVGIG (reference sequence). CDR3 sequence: CAWSVQGVSNQPQHF. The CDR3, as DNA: TGTGCCTGGAGTGTACAAGGAGTTAGCAATCAGCCCCAGCATTTT.

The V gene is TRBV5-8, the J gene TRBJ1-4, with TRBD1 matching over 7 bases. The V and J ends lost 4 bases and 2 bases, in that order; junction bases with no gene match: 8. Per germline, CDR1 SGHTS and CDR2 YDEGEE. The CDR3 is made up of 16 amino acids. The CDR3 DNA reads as TGTGCCAGCAGCGCCAAGCCGGGACAGACTAATGAAAAACTGTTTTTT. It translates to CASSAKPGQTNEKLFF.

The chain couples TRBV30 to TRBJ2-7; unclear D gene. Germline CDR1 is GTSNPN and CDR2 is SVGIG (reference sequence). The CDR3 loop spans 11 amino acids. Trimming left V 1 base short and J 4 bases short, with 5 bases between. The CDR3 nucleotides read TGTGCCTGGAGTGAGCTATACGAGCAGTACTTC. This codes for CAWSELYEQYF.

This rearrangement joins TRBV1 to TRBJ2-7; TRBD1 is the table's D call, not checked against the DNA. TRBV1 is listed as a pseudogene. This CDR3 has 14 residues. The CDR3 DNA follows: TGCACCAGCGGGTTTTCGGACAGGGGGTACGAGCAGTACTTC. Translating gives CTSGFSDRGYEQYF.

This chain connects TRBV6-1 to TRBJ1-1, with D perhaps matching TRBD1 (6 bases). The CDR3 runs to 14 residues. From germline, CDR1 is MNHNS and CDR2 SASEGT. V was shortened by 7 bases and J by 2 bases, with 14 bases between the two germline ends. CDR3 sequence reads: CASTQDSYNTEAFF. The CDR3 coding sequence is TGTGCCAGCACCCAGGACAGTTATAACACTGAAGCTTTCTTT.

CDR3 loop: CSVMGIYGYTF. The CDR3 nucleotides are TGCAGCGTTATGGGAATTTATGGCTACACCTTC. This chain connects TRBV29-1 to TRBJ1-2, with D unclear. Germline CDR1 is SQVTM and CDR2 is ANQGSEA. V shed 5 bases and J shed 5 bases, with 9 bases lying between them. This CDR3 region has 11 residues. Based on the CDR3 plus reference TRBV29-1 and TRBJ1-2, the full variable domain is SAVISQKPSRDICQRGTSLTIQCQVDSQVTMMFWYRQQPGQSLTLIATANQGSEATYESGFVIDKFPISRPNLTFSTLTVSNMSPEDSSIYLCSVMGIYGYTFGSGTRLTVV.